This note documents a single TCR beta chain sequence. The data are from a study of blood T cell repertoires in COVID-19. Study context: The United States, Italy and Spain provided the acute and convalescent COVID-19 samples. T cells, B-cell-depleted T cells, or PBMCs supplied cDNA or gDNA.

Under the authors' procedure: Reference gene primers were amplified, and this amplification served to estimate nucleated cell counts. Clones were read by immunoSEQ multiplex PCR, and TCRdb kept only the in-frame ones, dropping some. The DNA was the basis for D and trimming; V, J and clone size are from that table. Here the sample spans 84,000 or so clones, 70% to 90% being singletons. Germline CDR1 is LNHDA and CDR2 is SQIVND (reference sequence). The CDR3 contains 15 residues. V trimming: 2 bases; J trimming: 7 bases; junction bases outside the gene matches: 3. The receptor's source is a man of 80 years or more with active or convalescent COVID-19. The V call is TRBV19, the J call TRBJ1-6; 9 nucleotides align to TRBD1. Sequencing used peripheral blood. Here the CDR3 reads CASSIFGTGNSPLHF. As DNA, the CDR3 is TGTGCCAGTAGTATATTCGGGACAGGGAATTCACCCCTCCACTTT.